What follows are 24 T cell receptor beta chains derived from one specimen sequenced in a study of T-cell reconstitution after alpha-beta-depleted transplantation in children. A library of TCRbeta sequences, prepared with unique molecular identifiers, was generated. Using its own MiXCR run on the PCR reads, TCRdb lists one record per CDR3 protein. The sample contains 260,000 or so distinct CDR3 sequences, 12% of which appear only once. The sample here was PBMCs from the stem cell graft donor, taken from the stem cell graft. The origin of the receptors is a human donor who donated a stem cell graft to a child with acute lymphoblastic leukemia.

This clonotype was seen more than once but under ten times. The CDR3, as DNA: TGCAGTGCTAGAGTACAGGCCATAGGCTACACCTTC. It encodes CSARVQAIGYTF. The V gene is TRBV20-1, the J gene TRBJ1-2; possible D gene TRBD1, 5 bases. The CDR3 sequence is 12 residues long. The V and J ends lost 1 base and 8 bases respectively, with 11 bases between them. The germline V gene encodes CDR1 DFQATT and CDR2 SNEGSKA (reference sequence).

This clonotype was seen more than once but under ten times. V usage is TRBV11-2 and J usage is TRBJ2-1, with D hard to call. In germline, CDR1 is SGHAT, CDR2 FQNNGV. Trimming removed 1 base from V and 9 bases from J, with 7 bases in between. The CDR3 totals 12 residues. CDR3 bases: TGTGCCAGCAGCTTAGTGGTGGCTGAGCAGTTCTTC. It is translated as CASSLVVAEQFF.

In this sample, this clonotype turned up a few times. The rearrangement links TRBV5-6 to TRBJ2-1; D is perhaps TRBD1 or TRBD2 (5 bases each). V lost 5 bases and J 1 base, leaving 13 bases between the germline ends. The CDR3 consists of 15 residues. Germline CDR1 SGHDT, CDR2 YYEEEE. CDR3 in DNA: TGTGCCAGCAGACTCCCGGGACCTTCCTACAATGAGCAGTTCTTC. As protein: CASRLPGPSYNEQFF.

This clonotype was counted many times. The V call is TRBV5-6, the J call TRBJ2-2; 10 positions match TRBD1. J gave up 5 bases and V 7 bases, and 5 bases lay outside the gene matches. CDR1 and CDR2 from the germline V gene are SGHDT and YYEEEE. This CDR3 is 14 amino acids long. Here the CDR3 DNA reads TGTGCCAGCGATGGACAGGGGGGGACCGGGGAGCTGTTTTTT. Amino acid sequence: CASDGQGGTGELFF.

This clonotype occurred many times. CDR3 sequence: CASSESRVLAEAFF. The DNA of the CDR3 is TGTGCCAGCAGCGAGTCCAGGGTTTTGGCTGAAGCTTTCTTT. The chain uses TRBV7-9 and TRBJ1-1; perhaps TRBD1 as D (5 bases). From germline, CDR1 is SEHNR and CDR2 FQNEAQ (reference sequence). Trimming cost V 5 bases and J 6 bases, with 16 bases left between them. The CDR3 consists of 14 residues.

At least ten counts were recorded for this clonotype. V and J are TRBV9 and TRBJ2-2, with 10 bases fitting TRBD1. The CDR3 contains 16 residues. With V trimmed by 3 bases and J by 4 bases, 6 bases remained unmatched. From germline, CDR1 is SGDLS and CDR2 YYNGEE. CDR3 protein: CASSAAGQGITGELFF. CDR3 nucleotides: TGTGCCAGCAGCGCTGCGGGACAGGGGATCACCGGGGAGCTGTTTTTT. Full variable domain (missing parts from reference TRBV9 and TRBJ2-2): DSGVTQTPKHLITATGQRVTLRCSPRSGDLSVYWYQQSLDQGLQFLIQYYNGEERAKGNILERFSAQQFPDLHSELNLSSLELGDSALYFCASSAAGQGITGELFFGEGSRLTVL.

This clonotype was seen at least ten times. The chain links TRBV27 to TRBJ2-5; D is possibly TRBD1 or TRBD2 (5 bases each). The CDR3 is made up of 12 amino acids. The V end lost 8 bases, the J end lost 2 bases, and 9 bases lay between the germline ends. The V gene's germline CDR1 is MNHEY and CDR2 SMNVEV (reference sequence). CDR3 nucleotide sequence: TGTGCCAGCGGTGGGGGTCAAGAGACCCAGTACTTC. Protein product: CASGGGQETQYF.

This clonotype was seen repeatedly, ten times or more. This chain joins TRBV11-2 and TRBJ2-7; TRBD1 matches at 10 bases. Germline CDR1 and CDR2: SGHAT and FQNNGV. The CDR3 contains 17 residues. J was trimmed by 2 bases and V by 0 bases; bases with no gene match: 7. CDR3 loop: CASSLDLLGTGAYEQYF. The CDR3 bases are TGTGCCAGCAGCTTAGATCTATTGGGGACAGGGGCCTACGAGCAGTACTTC.

This clonotype appeared many times. This chain links TRBV7-7 with TRBJ2-1; D remains ambiguous. CDR3 size: 11 residues. Germline-derived CDR1 and CDR2 are SSHAT and FNYEAQ (reference sequence). V lost 4 bases, J lost 8 bases, and 6 bases lay in between. DNA of the CDR3: TGTGCCAGCAGCTCCGGAGATGAGCAGTTCTTC. Residues: CASSSGDEQFF.

This clonotype occurred many times. The rearrangement uses TRBV12-3 or TRBV12-4 and TRBJ2-3; D is undetermined. CDR3 size: 16 residues. With 7 bases removed from V and 1 base from J, the gap between germline ends came to 18 bases. The CDR3 nucleotides are TGTGCCAGCATAAAAAGTGGCGAATTCGGCACAGATACGCAGTATTTT. Amino acid sequence: CASIKSGEFGTDTQYF.

This chain links TRBV11-1 with TRBJ2-3; unclear D gene. Germline CDR1 is SGHAT and CDR2 is FQDESV (reference sequence). The V gene lost 3 bases and the J gene lost 3 bases, with 22 bases spanning the gap. The CDR3 runs 18 residues. The CDR3 region is CASSLRHSDYLRTDTQYF. In nucleotides, the CDR3 is TGTGCCAGCAGCTTGCGCCACTCGGATTATCTGAGGACAGATACGCAGTATTTT.

The chain recombines TRBV6-2 or TRBV6-3 with TRBJ2-7; a possible D gene is TRBD1 (5 bases). The CDR3 consists of 13 residues. V lost 2 bases, J lost 6 bases, and 11 bases lay in between. CDR1 is MNHEY, CDR2 SVGEGT, per germline. CDR3 sequence (DNA): TGTGCCAGCAGTTACGGGGCTACCCTCGAGCAGTACTTC. Translated: CASSYGATLEQYF.

This clonotype came up many times. V is TRBV7-9 and J is TRBJ1-2, with D possibly TRBD1 on 5 matching bases. Germline CDR1 is SEHNR and CDR2 is FQNEAQ (reference sequence). The length of the CDR3 is 14 residues. V was clipped by 4 bases and J by 8 bases, with 17 bases between them. The CDR3: CASSSGRTLQGYTF. The CDR3 DNA sequence: TGTGCCAGCAGCTCGGGGCGGACACTCCAAGGCTACACCTTC.

This clonotype has at least ten counts. This rearrangement joins TRBV6-1 to TRBJ2-3; no clear D. The CDR3 is made up of 14 amino acids. Trimming pared 3 bases from V and 3 bases from J, leaving 10 bases between. Germline V gives CDR1 MNHNS, CDR2 SASEGT. CDR3 residues: CASSEAAATDTQYF. Written as DNA, the CDR3 is TGTGCCAGCAGTGAGGCGGCCGCTACAGATACGCAGTATTTT.

This clonotype was detected ten times or more. The rearrangement uses TRBV18 and TRBJ1-1; the D is unclear. The CDR3 is 15 amino acids. Trimming removed 5 bases at V and 1 base at J, with 14 bases between. CDR1 and CDR2 (germline): KGHSH, LQKENI. The CDR3 sequence is CASSGSDGKNTEAFF. CDR3 DNA: TGTGCCAGCTCAGGCTCGGACGGAAAGAACACTGAAGCTTTCTTT. Supplemented by reference TRBV18 and TRBJ1-1, the full variable domain reads NAGVMQNPRHLVRRRGQEARLRCSPMKGHSHVYWYRQLPEEGLKFMVYLQKENIIDESGMPKERFSAEFPKEGPSILRIQQVVRGDSAAYFCASSGSDGKNTEAFFGQGTRLTVV.

Many counts were recorded for this clonotype. CDR3 loop: CASSNRWREDEQFF. The DNA of the CDR3 is TGTGCCAGCTCCAACCGATGGCGGGAAGATGAGCAGTTCTTC. The rearrangement joins TRBV18 to TRBJ2-1; weak D call: TRBD2 (6 bases). This CDR3 spans 14 amino acids. CDR1 and CDR2 (germline): KGHSH, LQKENI. V lost 6 bases and J lost 8, with 17 bases in between.

This clonotype was found many times. The rearrangement links TRBV27 to TRBJ2-3; D is ambiguous. Trimming removed 5 bases from V and 0 bases from J, with 15 bases in between. Germline CDR1 and CDR2: MNHEY and SMNVEV (reference sequence). This CDR3 has 16 residues. CDR3 DNA: TGTGCCAGCAGTATCCTCAGATATGCTAGCACAGATACGCAGTATTTT. Encoded protein: CASSILRYASTDTQYF.

Ten or more counts support this clonotype. The chain has TRBV27 and TRBJ2-7; D remains unclear. CDR3 length: 12 residues. Germline V CDR1 and CDR2: MNHEY, SMNVEV (reference sequence). V lost 3 bases and J lost 4, with 7 bases in between. CDR3 coding DNA: TGTGCCAGCAGTTTTTACGGATACGAGCAGTACTTC. Amino acid sequence: CASSFYGYEQYF.

This clonotype appeared many times. The chain has TRBV18 and TRBJ2-3; D is uncertain. Germline CDR1 and CDR2: KGHSH and LQKENI. The CDR3 extends over 13 amino acids. Deletions cut 1 base from V and 2 bases from J, with 4 bases between. CDR3 sequence: CASSPLVTDTQYF. As DNA, the CDR3 is TGTGCCAGCTCACCACTGGTCACAGATACGCAGTATTTT.

This rearrangement joins TRBV2 to TRBJ2-7; a weak D match, TRBD1 (6 bases). CDR3 size: 18 residues. The V end lost 4 bases, the J end lost 3 bases, and 25 bases lay between the germline ends. The germline V gene encodes CDR1 SNHLY and CDR2 FYNNEI. In DNA form, the CDR3 reads TGTGCCAGCAGTGTTGCCCCCGACAGGCCTAAGTTCAGCTACGAGCAGTACTTC. Translating gives CASSVAPDRPKFSYEQYF.

A few counts support this clonotype. This chain uses TRBV6-2 or TRBV6-3 with TRBJ2-7; D call uncertain. The CDR3 loop spans 12 amino acids. Trimming removed 6 bases from V and 6 bases from J, with 12 bases in between. Germline CDR1 reads MNHEY; CDR2 reads SVGEGT. CDR3 sequence reads: CASSVDYGEQYF. The CDR3 bases are TGTGCCAGCAGCGTTGATTACGGCGAGCAGTACTTC.

This clonotype has at least ten counts. The genes are TRBV28 and TRBJ2-1; a possible D gene is TRBD1 (6 bases). This CDR3 comprises 13 residues. The V gene's germline CDR1 is MDHEN and CDR2 SYDVKM. V was pared by 5 bases and J by 8 bases, with 13 bases between. CDR3 protein: CASSALQGHEQFF. The CDR3, as DNA: TGTGCCAGCAGTGCCCTACAGGGACATGAGCAGTTCTTC.

This clonotype was detected many times. The chain is built from TRBV20-1 and TRBJ1-1, with a tentative D call TRBD1 (6 bases). The CDR3 has 14 residues. Trimming left V 1 base short and J 1 base short, with 10 bases between. Germline V CDR1 and CDR2: DFQATT, SNEGSKA (reference sequence). The CDR3 DNA follows: TGCAGTGCTAGAGTGGACAGACAGAACACTGAAGCTTTCTTT. Its translation: CSARVDRQNTEAFF.

This clonotype occurred many times. The chain combines TRBV12-3 or TRBV12-4 with TRBJ1-4; 8 bases are a match to TRBD1. The CDR3 loop spans 15 amino acids. J was trimmed by 8 bases and V by 2 bases; bases with no gene match: 7. CDR3 nucleotides: TGTGCCAGCAGTTTAAGACCAGGGGGCGACGAAAAACTGTTTTTT. This encodes CASSLRPGGDEKLFF.